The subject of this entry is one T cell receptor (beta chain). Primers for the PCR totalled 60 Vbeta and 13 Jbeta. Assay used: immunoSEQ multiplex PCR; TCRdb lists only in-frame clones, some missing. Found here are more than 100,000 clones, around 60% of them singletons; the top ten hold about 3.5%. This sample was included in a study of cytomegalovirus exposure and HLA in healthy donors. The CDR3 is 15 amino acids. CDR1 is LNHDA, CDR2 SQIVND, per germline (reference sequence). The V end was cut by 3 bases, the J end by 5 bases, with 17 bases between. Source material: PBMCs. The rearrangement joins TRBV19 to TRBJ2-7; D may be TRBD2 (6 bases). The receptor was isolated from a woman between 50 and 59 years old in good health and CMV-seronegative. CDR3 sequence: CASSIGLGGGNEQYF. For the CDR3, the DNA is TGTGCCAGTAGTATCGGTCTGGGGGGAGGCAACGAGCAGTACTTC.